Following are 7 T cell receptor beta chains from one sample sequenced in a study of T cell responses to AZD1222 COVID-19 vaccine. Produced via immunoSEQ multiplex PCR; TCRdb's table is partial and in-frame only. This sample has roughly 140,000 clones, with about 90% found just once. The input for sequencing was peripheral blood, taken on day 0 of AZD1222 vaccination. These receptors all come from an adult in good health.

This chain links TRBV18 with TRBJ1-2; D remains ambiguous. The V and J ends lost 1 base and 4 bases respectively, with 13 bases between them. CDR1 and CDR2 from the germline V gene are KGHSH and LQKENI. The CDR3 length is 15 residues. The CDR3 region has the DNA TGTGCCAGCTCACCACGGGTACTACCACGCTATGGCTACACCTTC. Amino acids: CASSPRVLPRYGYTF.

The chain joins TRBV9 to TRBJ2-2; 9 bases match TRBD2. J was trimmed by 3 bases and V by 0 bases; bases with no gene match: 12. Germline V gene lookup returns CDR1 SGDLS and CDR2 YYNGEE. CDR3 length equals 19 residues. CDR3 in DNA: TGTGCCAGCAGCGTAGGCGCTAGCGGGAAGGTAAAGGACACCGGGGAGCTGTTTTTT. Translating gives CASSVGASGKVKDTGELFF.

The V and J genes are TRBV5-8 and TRBJ1-5; D ambiguous. V was trimmed by 5 bases and J by 0 bases, leaving 12 bases between them. This CDR3 contains 15 residues. Looked up from germline, CDR1 is SGHTS and CDR2 is YDEGEE. CDR3 region: CASSRPDGSNQPQHF. For the CDR3, the DNA is TGTGCCAGCAGTCGACCCGACGGTAGCAATCAGCCCCAGCATTTT.

This chain uses TRBV7-6 with TRBJ1-4; no clear D. There are 14 residues in the CDR3. V was cut by 5 bases and J by 0 bases, with 7 bases left in between. Looked up from germline, CDR1 is SGHVS and CDR2 is FNYEAQ. The CDR3: CASSRITTNEKLFF. CDR3 DNA sequence: TGTGCCAGCAGCCGGATCACAACTAATGAAAAACTGTTTTTT. The full variable domain, with the rest looked up from reference TRBV7-6 and TRBJ1-4, is GAGVSQSPRYKVTKRGQDVALRCDPISGHVSLYWYRQALGQGPEFLTYFNYEAQQDKSGLPNDRFSAERPEGSISTLTIQRTEQRDSAMYRCASSRITTNEKLFFGSGTQLSVL.

CDR3 loop: CASSRDAGELFF. In DNA form, the CDR3 reads TGTGCCAGCAGCCGAGATGCCGGGGAGCTGTTTTTT. The rearrangement links TRBV7-3 to TRBJ2-2; D is ambiguous. The CDR3 runs 12 residues. Germline CDR1 and CDR2: SGHTA and FQGTGA. V was clipped by 5 bases and J by 6 bases, with 7 bases between them.

This chain links TRBV5-1 with TRBJ1-6; a possible D gene is TRBD1 (6 bases). CDR3 length equals 15 residues. The V gene's germline CDR1 is SGHRS and CDR2 YFSETQ. V was shortened by 7 bases and J by 9 bases, with 20 bases between the two germline ends. CDR3: CASRSDSDASSPLHF. DNA for the CDR3: TGCGCCAGCCGATCGGACAGTGATGCCAGTTCACCCCTCCACTTT.

CDR3 DNA sequence: TGTGCCAGTAAGGAGGACGGTGCCTACGAGCAGTACTTC. Its protein product is CASKEDGAYEQYF. The chain uses TRBV19 and TRBJ2-7, with D maybe TRBD2 (5 bases). The CDR3 loop spans 13 amino acids. CDR1 LNHDA and CDR2 SQIVND come from the germline V gene (reference sequence). V was clipped by 7 bases and J by 2 bases, with 12 bases between them.